This T cell receptor beta chain emerged from a study of OX40 agonist ivuxolimab in advanced cancers. Study in general: The study treated patients with ivuxolimab, an agonistic anti-OX40 (CD134) antibody. Cohort: approximately 79% men, mean age around 60, aged roughly 23 to 79. Earlier treatment with anti-PD-1, anti-PD-L1 or anti-CTLA-4 was permitted, and 30% to 40% had received some.

Points on this clone: Its antigen remains unidentified.

CDR1 LNHDA and CDR2 SQIVND come from the germline V gene (reference sequence). CDR3 length equals 14 residues. V lost 7 bases and J lost 4; bases outside the gene matches: 5. Repertoires were generated with immunoSEQ multiplex PCR, while TCRdb's copy carries only in-frame clones and drops some. The sample shows tens of thousands of clones, more than 75% of them seen only once. Points from the study as a whole: Circulating CD4+ and CD8+ T cells showed clonal expansion by week 6 at 0.1 to 3.0 mg/kg.

Sequences were derived from CD4+ or CD8+ T cells sorted from blood, sampled in a trial of the OX40 agonist ivuxolimab. The sequence was collected from an adult with an advanced solid tumor such as melanoma, head and neck, liver or kidney cancer. The chain has TRBV19 and TRBJ1-2, with 11 bases identical to TRBD1. CDR3 sequence (DNA): TGTGCCAGTAAACCGGGACAGGGGGTCTATGGCTACACCTTC. It specifies CASKPGQGVYGYTF.